A selection of T cell receptor beta chains follows, all from one sample in a study of blood T cells in healthy people across ages. TCRdb redid the calling of the 5' RACE reads with MiXCR, one entry per CDR3 protein. The data show about 780,000 distinct CDR3 sequences, around 25% seen once. These records were also assigned to another study, of T cells of mothers and their children.

What was sequenced was blood. The receptors here all came from a boy aged 10-17 years in good health. Each CDR3 is given with its conserved first and last residue. Each record gives: V gene, J gene, D gene, clone size, CDR3 protein, CDR3 DNA. D genes are given only for firm matches. A clone size is listed for some rows: how often the clone was seen (once, few, many), or a class if it is expanded.

V gene: TRBV20-1
J gene: TRBJ2-7
D gene: .
clone size: .
CDR3 protein: CSAPGPPLGEQYF
CDR3 DNA: TGCAGTGCCCCGGGGCCCCCTCTCGGCGAGCAGTACTTC

V gene: TRBV7-2
J gene: TRBJ1-2
D gene: TRBD1
clone size: .
CDR3 protein: CASTRQGAEVGYTF
CDR3 DNA: TGTGCCAGCACCCGACAGGGGGCTGAAGTTGGCTACACCTTC

V gene: TRBV5-5
J gene: TRBJ1-2
D gene: TRBD1
clone size: .
CDR3 protein: CASTLLSYGQVGANYGYTF
CDR3 DNA: TGTGCCAGCACCCTATTAAGTTACGGACAGGTCGGTGCCAACTATGGCTACACCTTC

V gene: TRBV5-1
J gene: TRBJ1-4
D gene: .
clone size: few
CDR3 protein: CASSYEGTNEKLFF
CDR3 DNA: TGCGCCAGCAGCTATGAAGGAACTAATGAAAAACTGTTTTTT

V gene: TRBV29-1
J gene: TRBJ1-1
D gene: .
clone size: .
CDR3 protein: CSVEEGRSPTEAFF
CDR3 DNA: TGCAGCGTTGAAGAGGGCAGGTCACCCACTGAAGCTTTCTTT

V gene: TRBV5-1
J gene: TRBJ2-5
D gene: .
clone size: many
CDR3 protein: CASSLGDQETQYF
CDR3 DNA: TGTGCCAGCAGTTTAGGGGACCAAGAGACCCAGTACTTC

V gene: TRBV19
J gene: TRBJ1-5
D gene: TRBD1
clone size: .
CDR3 protein: CATQPGGQPQHF
CDR3 DNA: TGTGCCACCCAGCCAGGGGGCCAGCCCCAGCATTTT

V gene: TRBV12-3/TRBV12-4
J gene: TRBJ2-7
D gene: TRBD2
clone size: .
CDR3 protein: CASSSPSGGFYEQYF
CDR3 DNA: TGTGCCAGCAGTTCCCCTAGCGGGGGATTTTACGAGCAGTACTTC

V gene: TRBV20-1
J gene: TRBJ1-1
D gene: .
clone size: .
CDR3 protein: CSAPRVGTTEAFF
CDR3 DNA: TGCAGTGCCCCGAGGGTGGGGACCACTGAAGCTTTCTTT

V gene: TRBV10-3
J gene: TRBJ1-2
D gene: TRBD1
clone size: .
CDR3 protein: CAIKDGRGHGYTF
CDR3 DNA: TGCGCCATCAAGGATGGCAGGGGGCATGGCTACACCTTC

V gene: TRBV5-4
J gene: TRBJ1-1
D gene: .
clone size: .
CDR3 protein: CASSQLDDNTEAFF
CDR3 DNA: TGTGCCAGCAGCCAACTGGACGATAACACTGAAGCTTTCTTT

V gene: TRBV14
J gene: TRBJ2-1
D gene: .
clone size: .
CDR3 protein: CASSRPDWAGQFF
CDR3 DNA: TGTGCCAGCAGCCGACCCGACTGGGCGGGGCAGTTCTTC

V gene: TRBV13
J gene: TRBJ1-1
D gene: .
clone size: few
CDR3 protein: CASSLGQLPEAFF
CDR3 DNA: TGTGCCAGCAGCTTAGGCCAGTTGCCTGAAGCTTTCTTT

V gene: TRBV29-1
J gene: TRBJ2-4
D gene: TRBD1
clone size: few
CDR3 protein: CSVRLTGGKSAKNIQYF
CDR3 DNA: TGCAGCGTCAGATTGACAGGGGGTAAATCAGCCAAAAACATTCAGTACTTC

V gene: TRBV27
J gene: TRBJ1-2
D gene: TRBD1
clone size: few
CDR3 protein: CASRRDRGNYGYTF
CDR3 DNA: TGTGCCAGCAGAAGGGACAGGGGTAACTATGGCTACACCTTC

V gene: TRBV6-5
J gene: TRBJ1-4
D gene: TRBD1
clone size: few
CDR3 protein: CASSKGQLNEKLFF
CDR3 DNA: TGTGCCAGCAGTAAGGGACAGCTCAATGAAAAACTGTTTTTT

V gene: TRBV7-3
J gene: TRBJ2-7
D gene: .
clone size: few
CDR3 protein: CASSSLGGSSYEQYF
CDR3 DNA: TGTGCCAGCAGCTCCCTCGGGGGAAGCTCCTACGAGCAGTACTTC